These 20 T cell receptor beta chains were all obtained from the same sample, sequenced in a study of control samples from healthy donors and cancer patients. Clones were sequenced by immunoSEQ multiplex PCR, and TCRdb holds only the in-frame ones, with some missing. The table includes roughly 190,000 clones, approximately 91% detected once. The specimen was blood. The receptors originated from a man aged 25-45 years in good health.

This clone was seen more than once but under ten times. This chain connects TRBV5-4 to TRBJ1-6, with D unclear. The CDR3 covers 17 residues. Germline CDR1 is SGHNT and CDR2 is YYREEE (reference sequence). V lost 2 bases and J 0 bases, leaving 12 bases between the germline ends. The CDR3 protein is CASSLTEPSSYNSPLHF. The CDR3 region has the DNA TGTGCCAGCAGCTTAACAGAGCCCAGCTCCTATAATTCACCCCTCCACTTT.

The chain couples TRBV27 to TRBJ1-5; weak D call: TRBD1 (5 bases). Trimming pared 3 bases from V and 7 bases from J, leaving 13 bases between. This CDR3 is 14 amino acids long. Germline V gene data show CDR1 as MNHEY and CDR2 as SMNVEV (reference sequence). The CDR3 nucleotides read TGTGCCAGCAGTTTCGAGAGGGGCGGCCAGCCCCAGCATTTT. Residues: CASSFERGGQPQHF.

The chain combines TRBV9 with TRBJ1-2; no clear D gene. Trimming removed 3 bases at V and 3 bases at J, with 9 bases between. This CDR3 is 13 amino acids long. The germline V gene has CDR1 SGDLS and CDR2 YYNGEE. The CDR3 nucleotides are TGTGCCAGCAGCGCCTCGGGAGACTATGGCTACACCTTC. Its translation is CASSASGDYGYTF.

This chain uses TRBV6-5 with TRBJ1-2, with D tentatively TRBD1 (5 bases). Germline lookup yields CDR1 MNHEY and CDR2 SVGAGI. The germline V and J ends were trimmed by 6 bases and 4 bases, with 15 bases remaining between them. This CDR3 is 14 amino acids long. The CDR3: CASRKGQGVYGYTF. The CDR3 region has the DNA TGTGCCAGCAGGAAGGGCCAGGGTGTCTATGGCTACACCTTC.

The chain combines TRBV19 with TRBJ1-1; TRBD1 matches 7 bases. The CDR3 consists of 14 residues. Losses at the gene ends were 3 bases for V and 8 bases for J; bases not matched to a gene: 9. Germline values: CDR1 LNHDA, CDR2 SQIVND (reference sequence). The CDR3 here is CASSIQSRDREAFF. The CDR3 DNA reads as TGTGCCAGTAGTATCCAAAGCCGGGACAGAGAAGCTTTCTTT.

The chain links TRBV28 to TRBJ1-2; 8 bases map to TRBD1. The CDR3 sequence is 14 residues long. J lost 7 bases, V lost 2 bases, and 6 bases had no gene match. Germline assignment: CDR1 MDHEN and CDR2 SYDVKM. The CDR3 coding sequence is TGTGCCAGCAGTTTAAGTACAGGGGGTTTTGGCTACACCTTC. Translation: CASSLSTGGFGYTF.

V usage is TRBV2 and J usage is TRBJ2-2; D perhaps matches TRBD2 (6 bases). This CDR3 has 16 amino acids. The germline gives CDR1 SNHLY, CDR2 FYNNEI. V lost 4 bases to trimming and J lost 1 base, with 13 bases between them. The CDR3: CASSGAGSVNTGELFF. The CDR3 nucleotides are TGTGCCAGCAGTGGAGCGGGTAGCGTGAACACCGGGGAGCTGTTTTTT.

This sequence joins TRBV1 and TRBJ2-7. TRBV1 is described as a pseudogene. The CDR3 is 16 residues long. CDR3 amino acids: CTSSQDRPGDTYEQYF. The CDR3 region has the DNA TGCACCAGCAGCCAAGATCGGCCGGGGGACACCTACGAGCAGTACTTC.

This rearrangement joins TRBV18 to TRBJ1-4, with TRBD1 identical over 8 bases. The CDR3 has 17 residues. In germline, CDR1 is KGHSH, CDR2 LQKENI. J gave up 3 bases and V 1 base, and 7 bases lay outside the gene matches. The CDR3 loop reads CASSPRQGASANEKLFF. The CDR3 DNA reads as TGTGCCAGCTCACCACGGCAGGGGGCTTCGGCTAATGAAAAACTGTTTTTT.

This sequence joins TRBV14 and TRBJ1-1; the D is unclear. Germline-derived CDR1 and CDR2 are SGHDN and FVKESK. Trimming cost V 6 bases and J 1 base, with 9 bases left between them. The CDR3 is 13 amino acids. The CDR3 reads CASSRLRNTEAFF. As DNA, the CDR3 is TGTGCCAGCAGTAGATTGCGGAACACTGAAGCTTTCTTT. Supplemented by reference TRBV14 and TRBJ1-1, the full variable domain reads EAGVTQFPSHSVIEKGQTVTLRCDPISGHDNLYWYRRVMGKEIKFLLHFVKESKQDESGMPNNRFLAERTGGTYSTLKVQPAELEDSGVYFCASSRLRNTEAFFGQGTRLTVV.

The chain has TRBV10-3 and TRBJ1-3; D gene unclear. Deletions cut 3 bases from V and 0 bases from J, with 15 bases between. This CDR3 is 17 amino acids long. Germline CDR1 and CDR2: ENHRY and SYGVKD. CDR3 amino acids: CAISDEKGRSSGNTIYF. In nucleotides, the CDR3 is TGTGCCATCAGTGATGAGAAGGGAAGATCCTCTGGAAACACCATATATTTT.

This clone showed up just once. The chain has TRBV6-6 and TRBJ1-1; 7 bases line up with TRBD1. CDR3 length equals 12 residues. Germline V gene data show CDR1 as MNHNY and CDR2 as SVGAGI (reference sequence). Trimming cost V 5 bases and J 7 bases; bases outside gene matches: 4. In nucleotides, the CDR3 is TGTGCCAGCAGTCGACAGGGAGATGAAGCTTTCTTT. Translated: CASSRQGDEAFF.

The rearrangement uses TRBV18 and TRBJ1-5, with unresolved D. The CDR3 totals 15 residues. Trimming left V 3 bases short and J 5 bases short, with 14 bases between. The germline CDR1 and CDR2 sequences are KGHSH and LQKENI. The CDR3 bases are TGTGCCAGCTCACCCCCGTGGGGTCGGGATCAGCCCCAGCATTTT. It encodes CASSPPWGRDQPQHF.

The CDR3 loop is CASRDSSYGYTF. The CDR3 nucleotides are TGTGCCAGCCGGGACAGTTCATATGGCTACACCTTC. The rearrangement uses TRBV6-5 and TRBJ1-2; TRBD1 matches 7 bases. J gave up 5 bases and V 8 bases, and 5 bases lay outside the gene matches. This CDR3 region has 12 residues. Germline V gene lookup returns CDR1 MNHEY and CDR2 SVGAGI.

V usage is TRBV20-1 and J usage is TRBJ2-7; D gene uncertain. V was clipped by 5 bases and J by 3 bases, with 8 bases between them. CDR1 and CDR2 from the germline V gene are DFQATT and SNEGSKA (reference sequence). CDR3 length: 11 residues. The CDR3, as DNA: TGCAGTGCTGGGGATGGCTACGAGCAGTACTTC. As protein: CSAGDGYEQYF.

V gene TRBV6-5 combines with J gene TRBJ1-1; D remains ambiguous. With 7 bases removed from V and 3 bases from J, the gap between germline ends came to 12 bases. CDR3 length: 13 amino acids. Germline V gives CDR1 MNHEY, CDR2 SVGAGI. The CDR3 here is CASTKERDTEAFF. CDR3 coding DNA: TGTGCCAGCACTAAAGAGAGGGACACTGAAGCTTTCTTT.

The J gene is TRBJ2-7, the V gene TRBV2; perhaps TRBD1 as D (6 bases). Per the germline V gene, CDR1 is SNHLY and CDR2 is FYNNEI. The CDR3 consists of 14 residues. V lost 4 bases and J 2 bases, leaving 12 bases between the germline ends. In DNA, the CDR3 is TGTGCCAGCAGTGTAGCAGGGGCAACCTACGAGCAGTACTTC. Protein sequence: CASSVAGATYEQYF.

This chain joins TRBV7-7 and TRBJ2-2; 9 nucleotides line up with TRBD2. Germline trimming cut 4 bases from V and 5 bases from J; bases unmatched to any gene: 8. This CDR3 contains 16 residues. Per the germline V gene, CDR1 is SSHAT and CDR2 is FNYEAQ (reference sequence). The DNA of the CDR3 is TGTGCCAGCAGCTCGTCGGGACTAGCAGGGACCGGGGAGCTGTTTTTT. Residues: CASSSSGLAGTGELFF.

This rearrangement joins TRBV6-6 to TRBJ1-3; D call uncertain. The CDR3 loop spans 14 amino acids. The V and J ends lost 6 bases and 1 base respectively, with 10 bases between them. Germline V CDR1 and CDR2: MNHNY, SVGAGI (reference sequence). This CDR3 reads CASSKGRSGNTIYF. Here the CDR3 DNA reads TGTGCCAGCAGCAAAGGCCGATCTGGAAACACCATATATTTT.

The rearrangement links TRBV6-4 to TRBJ1-1; 10 bases match TRBD1. The CDR3 consists of 18 residues. The ends lost 3 bases at V and 3 bases at J; junction bases unmatched: 13. CDR1 MRHNA and CDR2 SNTAGT come from the germline V gene. CDR3 in amino acids: CASSDFRDRGVGDTEAFF. The CDR3, as DNA: TGTGCCAGCAGTGATTTCCGGGACAGGGGTGTGGGGGACACTGAAGCTTTCTTT.